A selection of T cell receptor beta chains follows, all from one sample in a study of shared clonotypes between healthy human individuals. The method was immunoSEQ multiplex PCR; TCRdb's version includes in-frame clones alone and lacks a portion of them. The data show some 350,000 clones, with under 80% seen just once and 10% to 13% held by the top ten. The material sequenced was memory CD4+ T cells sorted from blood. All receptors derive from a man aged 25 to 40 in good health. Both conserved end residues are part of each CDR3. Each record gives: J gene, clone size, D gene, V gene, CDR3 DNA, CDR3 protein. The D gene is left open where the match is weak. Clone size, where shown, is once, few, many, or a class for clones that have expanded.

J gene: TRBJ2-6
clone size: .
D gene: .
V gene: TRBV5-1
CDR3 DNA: TGCGCCAGCAGCTTTTTGAACTCTGGGGCCAACGTCCTGACTTTC
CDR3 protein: CASSFLNSGANVLTF

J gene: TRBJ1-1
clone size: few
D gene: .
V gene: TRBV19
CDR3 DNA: TGTGCCAGCAGACAGTTTAACACTGAAGCTTTCTTT
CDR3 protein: CASRQFNTEAFF

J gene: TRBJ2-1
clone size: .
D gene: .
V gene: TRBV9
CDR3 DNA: TGTGCCAGCAGCGTAGTTGACTACAATGAGCAGTTCTTC
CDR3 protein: CASSVVDYNEQFF

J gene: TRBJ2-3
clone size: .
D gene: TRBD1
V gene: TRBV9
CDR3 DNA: TGTGCCAGCAGCGTCGACAGGGTCACAGATACGCAGTATTTT
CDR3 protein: CASSVDRVTDTQYF

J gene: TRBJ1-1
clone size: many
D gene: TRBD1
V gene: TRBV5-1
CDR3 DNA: TGCGCCAGCAGCACTACAACCACAGGGGTGTATACTGAAGCTTTCTTT
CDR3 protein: CASSTTTTGVYTEAFF

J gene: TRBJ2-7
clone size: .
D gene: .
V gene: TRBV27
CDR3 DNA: TGTGCCAGCACCCAGATCGGGGATCGGGGAGAGCAGTACTTC
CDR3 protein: CASTQIGDRGEQYF

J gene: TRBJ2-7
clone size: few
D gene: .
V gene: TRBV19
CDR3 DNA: TGTGCCAGTAGTCTTCGGGAAGGACTGGGGCAGTACTTC
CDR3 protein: CASSLREGLGQYF

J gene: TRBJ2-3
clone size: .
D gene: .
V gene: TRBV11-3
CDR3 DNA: TGTGCCAGCAGCTTAGATAGCTCGGGGATCGCGGATACGCAGTATTTT
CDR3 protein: CASSLDSSGIADTQYF

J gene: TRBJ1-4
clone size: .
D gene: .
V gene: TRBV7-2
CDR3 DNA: TGTGCCAGCGCTAGAACGGGGGTCTATAATGAAAAACTGTTTTTT
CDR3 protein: CASARTGVYNEKLFF

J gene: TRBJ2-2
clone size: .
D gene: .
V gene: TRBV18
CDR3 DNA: TGTGCCAGCTCCGGCGCTACGAACACCGGGGAGCTGTTTTTT
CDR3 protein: CASSGATNTGELFF